Following are 2 T cell receptor beta chains from one sample sequenced in a study of blood T cell repertoires in COVID-19. Sequenced by immunoSEQ multiplex PCR; TCRdb stores in-frame clones only, minus some. The sample includes about 240,000 clones, around 87% seen only once; the top ten take 3.3%. The sample consisted of PBMCs or T cells enriched from blood (not recorded which). Source of these receptors: a woman aged 40 to 50 with acute COVID-19.

This chain joins TRBV6-5 and TRBJ2-7, with 11 bases identical to TRBD2. The V segment lost 6 bases and the J segment 3 bases; nucleotides outside the gene matches: 4. The CDR3 is 14 residues long. Germline V gene lookup returns CDR1 MNHEY and CDR2 SVGAGI. DNA for the CDR3: TGTGCCAGCAGCCGGACTAGCGGGTACTACGAGCAGTACTTC. This sequence encodes CASSRTSGYYEQYF.

This sequence joins TRBV9 and TRBJ2-5, with D unclear. CDR1 and CDR2 from the germline V gene are SGDLS and YYNGEE. V dropped 0 bases and J dropped 5 bases, with 5 bases sitting between them. The CDR3 is 12 amino acids. The CDR3 DNA follows: TGTGCCAGCAGCGTAGGGCGGGAGACCCAGTACTTC. It yields the protein CASSVGRETQYF.